What follows are 13 T cell receptor beta chains derived from one specimen sequenced in a study of human T cells and chemical hapten exposure. TCRdb re-called the RACE reads through MiXCR, storing one row per CDR3 protein. Among 60,000 to 80,000 distinct CDR3 sequences, 30% to 35% were seen once, and the ten largest hold about 8.9%. Time point here: patch test 1, 2 weeks after DPC sensitization. As to treatment: therapeutic diphenylcyclopropenone sensitization with weekly scalp DPC. Sequences were derived from whole blood, sampled in connection with sensitization to the hapten diphenylcyclopropenone (DPC). Source of these receptors: a man aged 35 to 55 with alopecia areata. Some clones in this sample may be carry-over from other donors' samples.

The chain carries TRBV27 and TRBJ2-7; D is unresolved. Germline V lookup: CDR1 MNHEY, CDR2 SMNVEV (reference sequence). The CDR3 covers 14 residues. The V end lost 6 bases, the J end lost 3 bases, and 15 bases lay between the germline ends. The CDR3 spells CASSFHSVVYEQYF. CDR3 DNA: TGTGCCAGCAGCTTTCATTCGGTTGTCTACGAGCAGTACTTC.

This clonotype was seen more than once but under ten times. V and J are TRBV2 and TRBJ2-1, with a possible D match to TRBD2 (6 bases). CDR3 length: 14 amino acids. The V end was cut by 6 bases, the J end by 3 bases, with 12 bases between. Germline lookup yields CDR1 SNHLY and CDR2 FYNNEI. CDR3 DNA: TGTGCCAGCAGGTTCACTAGCATCTACAATGAGCAGTTCTTC. This codes for CASRFTSIYNEQFF.

This chain links TRBV20-1 with TRBJ2-4; TRBD2 aligns across 9 bases. V shed 3 bases, J shed 8 bases, and the junction held 2 bases outside the gene matches. The CDR3 has 12 amino acids. Germline loops: CDR1 DFQATT, CDR2 SNEGSKA (reference sequence). DNA for the CDR3: TGCAGTGCTAGGCGGGGGGGGGACATTCAGTACTTC. Translation gives CSARRGGDIQYF.

The V call is TRBV6-2 or TRBV6-3, the J call TRBJ2-1, with 12 bases that match TRBD2. This CDR3 is 16 amino acids long. V shed 5 bases, J shed 4 bases, and the junction held 6 bases outside the gene matches. The germline gives CDR1 MNHEY, CDR2 SVGEGT. The CDR3 DNA sequence: TGTGCCAGCAGTCGCTCTAGCGGGAGGGGTTACAATGAGCAGTTCTTC. Translation: CASSRSSGRGYNEQFF.

CDR3 amino acids: CASSLVATEAYSNQPQHF. The CDR3 DNA reads as TGTGCCAGCAGCTTAGTGGCGACAGAGGCATATAGCAATCAGCCCCAGCATTTT. The chain is built from TRBV7-8 and TRBJ1-5, with a weak D call TRBD1 (5 bases). Trimming shortened V by 1 base and J by 0 bases, and 16 bases separated the two germline ends. Germline assignment: CDR1 SGHVS and CDR2 FQNEAQ. The CDR3 has 18 residues.

V is TRBV28 and J is TRBJ2-5, with D perhaps TRBD1 (6 bases). Germline V CDR1 and CDR2: MDHEN, SYDVKM. This CDR3 contains 13 residues. V was cut by 6 bases and J by 1 base, with 9 bases left in between. Here the CDR3 DNA reads TGTGCCAGCAGACGGACAGCCCAAGAGACCCAGTACTTC. This translates into CASRRTAQETQYF.

This clonotype was observed once. The chain has TRBV5-4 and TRBJ1-6; D may be TRBD1 (5 bases). The CDR3 has 15 residues. Germline V gene sequence: CDR1 SGHNT, CDR2 YYREEE (reference sequence). V was shortened by 2 bases and J by 7 bases, with 13 bases between the two germline ends. Here the CDR3 reads CASSLAGAENSPLHF. The CDR3 nucleotides are TGTGCCAGCAGCTTAGCTGGGGCCGAAAATTCACCCCTCCACTTT.

The V and J genes are TRBV5-1 and TRBJ1-6; TRBD1 agrees at 8 bases. The germline V gene has CDR1 SGHRS and CDR2 YFSETQ. J lost 7 bases, V lost 0 bases, and 3 bases had no gene match. The CDR3 contains 15 residues. CDR3 region: CASSLGTGMNSPLHF. The CDR3 DNA is TGCGCCAGCAGCTTGGGGACAGGGATGAATTCACCCCTCCACTTT.

This clonotype was seen a few times. The chain combines TRBV20-1 with TRBJ2-1; D is tentatively TRBD1 or TRBD2 (5 bases each). The length of the CDR3 is 11 residues. The V and J ends lost 3 bases and 8 bases respectively, with 8 bases between them. Germline V CDR1 and CDR2: DFQATT, SNEGSKA (reference sequence). This CDR3 reads CSARGEYEQFF. CDR3 coding DNA: TGCAGTGCTAGGGGGGAATATGAGCAGTTCTTC.

V is TRBV21-1 and J is TRBJ1-5. TRBV21-1 is recorded as a pseudogene. CDR3 length: 14 residues. The CDR3 protein is CASSKAHSNQPQHF. The CDR3 DNA reads TGTGCCAGCAGCAAAGCGCACAGCAATCAGCCCCAGCATTTT.

The rearrangement joins TRBV11-2 to TRBJ2-3; perhaps TRBD1 as D (5 bases). The length of the CDR3 is 16 residues. Looked up from germline, CDR1 is SGHAT and CDR2 is FQNNGV. Trimming took off 1 base at V and 2 bases at J, with 13 bases between the two ends. CDR3 nucleotides: TGTGCCAGCAGCTTAGTCAGGGCGGAGTACACAGATACGCAGTATTTT. Residues: CASSLVRAEYTDTQYF.

In this sample, this clonotype turned up many times. The chain carries TRBV6-5 and TRBJ2-5, with 8 bases aligning to TRBD2. Per the germline V gene, CDR1 is MNHEY and CDR2 is SVGAGI. The length of the CDR3 is 16 residues. V trimming: 4 bases; J trimming: 2 bases; junction bases outside the gene matches: 9. CDR3 region: CASSSFYRGGQETQYF. DNA of the CDR3: TGTGCCAGCAGTTCCTTCTATCGGGGGGGACAAGAGACCCAGTACTTC.

The chain has TRBV20-1 and TRBJ2-3; TRBD2 matches at 14 bases. V trimming: 6 bases; J trimming: 1 base; junction bases outside the gene matches: 15. The CDR3 sequence is 19 residues long. Germline CDR1 is DFQATT and CDR2 is SNEGSKA (reference sequence). The CDR3 nucleotides are TGCAGTGCCCCTTTCGCCGGGACTAGCGGGAGTGGAGGCACAGATACGCAGTATTTT. It codes for CSAPFAGTSGSGGTDTQYF.